The 16 T cell receptor beta chains presented below share a single source sample, sequenced in a study of Graves' ophthalmopathy and Graves' hyperthyroidism. The TCR beta CDR3 regions underwent amplification from RNA transcripts. HTBI primers primed a first-round RT-PCR, and a second-round multiplex PCR followed. TCRdb reprocessed the multiplex PCR reads via MiXCR and lists one record per CDR3 protein. The data show roughly 1.1 million distinct CDR3 sequences, less than 45% seen once. Material for sequencing was peripheral blood or thyroid tissue (not recorded which). These TCRs come from an adult man with Graves' hyperthyroidism.

This clonotype was seen more than once but under ten times. The J gene is TRBJ1-5, the V gene TRBV4-3; D perhaps matches TRBD1 (5 bases). CDR1 and CDR2 (germline): LGHNA, YSLEER. The V end lost 0 bases, the J end lost 7 bases, and 13 bases lay between the germline ends. This CDR3 comprises 15 residues. CDR3: CASSQDGRGKQPQHF. Here the CDR3 DNA reads TGCGCCAGCAGCCAAGATGGGCGGGGGAAACAGCCCCAGCATTTT.

This clonotype was seen a few times. The chain couples TRBV30 to TRBJ1-5; D is possibly TRBD1 (5 bases). V gave up 0 bases and J gave up 6 bases, with 9 bases separating them. The CDR3 runs 13 residues. Germline-derived CDR1 and CDR2 are GTSNPN and SVGIG (reference sequence). CDR3 sequence reads: CAWSVQDRQPQHF. In DNA, the CDR3 is TGTGCCTGGAGTGTACAGGATCGTCAGCCCCAGCATTTT.

This clonotype was detected a few times. The V gene is TRBV11-2, the J gene TRBJ2-7; 9 nucleotides agree with TRBD2. CDR1 and CDR2 from the germline V gene are SGHAT and FQNNGV. The CDR3 extends over 14 amino acids. Trimming cost V 3 bases and J 4 bases; bases outside gene matches: 4. The CDR3 loop reads CASSFPSGMYEQYF. DNA of the CDR3: TGTGCCAGCAGCTTCCCTAGCGGGATGTACGAGCAGTACTTC. Using reference TRBV11-2 and TRBJ2-7 for the parts outside the CDR3, the full variable domain is EAGVAQSPRYKIIEKRQSVAFWCNPISGHATLYWYQQILGQGPKLLIQFQNNGVVDDSQLPKDRFSAERLKGVDSTLKIQPAKLEDSAVYLCASSFPSGMYEQYFGPGTRLTVT.

This clonotype was detected a few times. V gene TRBV28 combines with J gene TRBJ2-7; D unclear. V lost 3 bases to trimming and J lost 3 bases, with 12 bases between them. Germline-derived CDR1 and CDR2 are MDHEN and SYDVKM. The CDR3 extends over 14 amino acids. The DNA for the CDR3 is TGTGCCAGCAGTTTCCCCCCCAGGTTCTACGAGCAGTACTTC. This encodes CASSFPPRFYEQYF. Together with reference TRBV28 and TRBJ2-7, the CDR3 gives the full variable domain: DVKVTQSSRYLVKRTGEKVFLECVQDMDHENMFWYRQDPGLGLRLIYFSYDVKMKEKGDIPEGYSVSREKKERFSLILESASTNQTSMYLCASSFPPRFYEQYFGPGTRLTVT.

The J gene is TRBJ2-5, the V gene TRBV3-1, with 7 bases matching TRBD1. This CDR3 region has 15 residues. Germline V lookup: CDR1 LGHDT, CDR2 YNNKEL (reference sequence). J lost 0 bases, V lost 4 bases, and 5 bases had no gene match. The CDR3 protein is CASSRPQGNQETQYF. CDR3 coding DNA: TGTGCCAGCAGCCGGCCACAGGGGAACCAAGAGACCCAGTACTTC.

This clonotype was recorded at least ten times. The CDR3 reads CASSHPGRGSYGYTF. The DNA of the CDR3 is TGTGCCAGCAGCCACCCCGGTCGGGGGTCTTATGGCTACACCTTC. The V and J genes are TRBV7-9 and TRBJ1-2; possibly TRBD1 for D (5 bases). The length of the CDR3 is 15 residues. Trimming shortened V by 5 bases and J by 5 bases, and 18 bases separated the two germline ends. Germline CDR1 and CDR2: SEHNR and FQNEAQ (reference sequence).

This clonotype was seen a few times. A much larger clone is a single base away; this may be a read error. The chain uses TRBV10-3 and TRBJ2-2, with a possible D match to TRBD1 (6 bases). Germline assignment: CDR1 ENHRY and CDR2 SYGVKD. CDR3 length equals 14 residues. Trimming stripped 8 bases from V and 4 bases from J, with 14 bases between. In DNA, the CDR3 is TGTGCCATCGGCCGCGAGGACAGCACCGGGGAGCTGTTTTTT. It specifies CAIGREDSTGELFF.

In this sample, this clonotype turned up a few times. The chain carries TRBV24-1 and TRBJ1-1, with 7 bases that match TRBD1. The CDR3 has 14 amino acids. Germline loops: CDR1 KGHDR, CDR2 SFDVKD. V gave up 2 bases and J gave up 4 bases; unmatched junction bases: 3. The CDR3 coding sequence is TGTGCCACCAGTGATTCCAGGGGGAGCACTGAAGCTTTCTTT. Translating gives CATSDSRGSTEAFF.

The V and J genes are TRBV7-8 and TRBJ1-1; possible D gene TRBD1, 5 bases. The germline V and J ends were trimmed by 5 bases and 7 bases, with 11 bases remaining between them. CDR1 is SGHVS and CDR2 is FQNEAQ in the germline V gene. This CDR3 has 12 amino acids. As DNA, the CDR3 is TGTGCCAGCAGCGGAGGGGTGGATGAAGCTTTCTTT. Translated: CASSGGVDEAFF.

In this sample, this clonotype turned up many times. The CDR3 protein is CASSLDRPSYEQYF. In DNA, the CDR3 is TGCGCCAGCAGCTTGGATCGTCCTTCCTACGAGCAGTACTTC. The V and J genes are TRBV5-1 and TRBJ2-7; D is undetermined. The V end was cut by 0 bases, the J end by 1 base, with 8 bases between. Germline lookup yields CDR1 SGHRS and CDR2 YFSETQ. CDR3 length: 14 residues.

This clonotype has a handful of counts. The junction differs from germline at one of its ends, possibly a read error. The J gene is TRBJ1-2, the V gene TRBV10-2; no firm D call. Germline-derived CDR1 and CDR2 are WSHSY and SAAADI. The CDR3 totals 13 residues. The CDR3 DNA sequence: TGTGCCAGCAGTTACGCAGAGAACTATGGCTACACCTTC. It translates to CASSYAENYGYTF.

Ten or more counts support this clonotype. The rearrangement links TRBV7-8 to TRBJ1-2; no definite D call. This CDR3 has 17 residues. The germline V gene has CDR1 SGHVS and CDR2 FQNEAQ. Trimming took off 1 base at V and 5 bases at J, with 20 bases between the two ends. The CDR3 is CASSLVGSMITGYGYTF. The DNA for the CDR3 is TGTGCCAGCAGCTTAGTCGGCAGTATGATAACGGGGTATGGCTACACCTTC.

This chain uses TRBV11-2 with TRBJ2-3; D is uncertain. The CDR3 is 15 residues long. V shed 0 bases and J shed 6 bases, with 13 bases lying between them. CDR1 SGHAT and CDR2 FQNNGV come from the germline V gene. Written as DNA, the CDR3 is TGTGCCAGCAGCTTAGACGATCGGTACGCCGATACGCAGTATTTT. Residues: CASSLDDRYADTQYF.

This clonotype was found many times. The chain recombines TRBV4-1 with TRBJ1-6; D unresolved. CDR1 and CDR2 from the germline V gene are MGHRA and YSYEKL. V dropped 1 base and J dropped 7 bases, with 8 bases sitting between them. CDR3 length: 14 amino acids. The chain's CDR3 is CASSQVRPNSPLHF. In nucleotides, the CDR3 is TGCGCCAGCAGCCAAGTTAGGCCGAATTCACCCCTCCACTTT.

Only a few counts were recorded for this clonotype. The chain joins TRBV7-2 to TRBJ1-2, with 10 bases fitting TRBD1. The trim removed 5 bases at V and 5 bases at J, leaving 5 bases unmatched. This CDR3 has 14 residues. Germline V lookup: CDR1 SGHTA, CDR2 FQGNSA. The CDR3 DNA reads as TGTGCCAGCAGCACAGGGACAGGGGAATATGGCTACACCTTC. Translating it yields CASSTGTGEYGYTF.

For this clonotype: Given a much more abundant clone one base away, this may be a read error. The rearrangement links TRBV19 to TRBJ1-4; TRBD1 matches 9 bases. The CDR3 length is 16 residues. Germline V gene sequence: CDR1 LNHDA, CDR2 SQIVND (reference sequence). CDR3 in amino acids: CVSSIVPGQGNEKLFF. The CDR3 DNA reads as TGTGTCAGTAGTATCGTCCCGGGACAGGGTAATGAAAAACTGTTTTTT.